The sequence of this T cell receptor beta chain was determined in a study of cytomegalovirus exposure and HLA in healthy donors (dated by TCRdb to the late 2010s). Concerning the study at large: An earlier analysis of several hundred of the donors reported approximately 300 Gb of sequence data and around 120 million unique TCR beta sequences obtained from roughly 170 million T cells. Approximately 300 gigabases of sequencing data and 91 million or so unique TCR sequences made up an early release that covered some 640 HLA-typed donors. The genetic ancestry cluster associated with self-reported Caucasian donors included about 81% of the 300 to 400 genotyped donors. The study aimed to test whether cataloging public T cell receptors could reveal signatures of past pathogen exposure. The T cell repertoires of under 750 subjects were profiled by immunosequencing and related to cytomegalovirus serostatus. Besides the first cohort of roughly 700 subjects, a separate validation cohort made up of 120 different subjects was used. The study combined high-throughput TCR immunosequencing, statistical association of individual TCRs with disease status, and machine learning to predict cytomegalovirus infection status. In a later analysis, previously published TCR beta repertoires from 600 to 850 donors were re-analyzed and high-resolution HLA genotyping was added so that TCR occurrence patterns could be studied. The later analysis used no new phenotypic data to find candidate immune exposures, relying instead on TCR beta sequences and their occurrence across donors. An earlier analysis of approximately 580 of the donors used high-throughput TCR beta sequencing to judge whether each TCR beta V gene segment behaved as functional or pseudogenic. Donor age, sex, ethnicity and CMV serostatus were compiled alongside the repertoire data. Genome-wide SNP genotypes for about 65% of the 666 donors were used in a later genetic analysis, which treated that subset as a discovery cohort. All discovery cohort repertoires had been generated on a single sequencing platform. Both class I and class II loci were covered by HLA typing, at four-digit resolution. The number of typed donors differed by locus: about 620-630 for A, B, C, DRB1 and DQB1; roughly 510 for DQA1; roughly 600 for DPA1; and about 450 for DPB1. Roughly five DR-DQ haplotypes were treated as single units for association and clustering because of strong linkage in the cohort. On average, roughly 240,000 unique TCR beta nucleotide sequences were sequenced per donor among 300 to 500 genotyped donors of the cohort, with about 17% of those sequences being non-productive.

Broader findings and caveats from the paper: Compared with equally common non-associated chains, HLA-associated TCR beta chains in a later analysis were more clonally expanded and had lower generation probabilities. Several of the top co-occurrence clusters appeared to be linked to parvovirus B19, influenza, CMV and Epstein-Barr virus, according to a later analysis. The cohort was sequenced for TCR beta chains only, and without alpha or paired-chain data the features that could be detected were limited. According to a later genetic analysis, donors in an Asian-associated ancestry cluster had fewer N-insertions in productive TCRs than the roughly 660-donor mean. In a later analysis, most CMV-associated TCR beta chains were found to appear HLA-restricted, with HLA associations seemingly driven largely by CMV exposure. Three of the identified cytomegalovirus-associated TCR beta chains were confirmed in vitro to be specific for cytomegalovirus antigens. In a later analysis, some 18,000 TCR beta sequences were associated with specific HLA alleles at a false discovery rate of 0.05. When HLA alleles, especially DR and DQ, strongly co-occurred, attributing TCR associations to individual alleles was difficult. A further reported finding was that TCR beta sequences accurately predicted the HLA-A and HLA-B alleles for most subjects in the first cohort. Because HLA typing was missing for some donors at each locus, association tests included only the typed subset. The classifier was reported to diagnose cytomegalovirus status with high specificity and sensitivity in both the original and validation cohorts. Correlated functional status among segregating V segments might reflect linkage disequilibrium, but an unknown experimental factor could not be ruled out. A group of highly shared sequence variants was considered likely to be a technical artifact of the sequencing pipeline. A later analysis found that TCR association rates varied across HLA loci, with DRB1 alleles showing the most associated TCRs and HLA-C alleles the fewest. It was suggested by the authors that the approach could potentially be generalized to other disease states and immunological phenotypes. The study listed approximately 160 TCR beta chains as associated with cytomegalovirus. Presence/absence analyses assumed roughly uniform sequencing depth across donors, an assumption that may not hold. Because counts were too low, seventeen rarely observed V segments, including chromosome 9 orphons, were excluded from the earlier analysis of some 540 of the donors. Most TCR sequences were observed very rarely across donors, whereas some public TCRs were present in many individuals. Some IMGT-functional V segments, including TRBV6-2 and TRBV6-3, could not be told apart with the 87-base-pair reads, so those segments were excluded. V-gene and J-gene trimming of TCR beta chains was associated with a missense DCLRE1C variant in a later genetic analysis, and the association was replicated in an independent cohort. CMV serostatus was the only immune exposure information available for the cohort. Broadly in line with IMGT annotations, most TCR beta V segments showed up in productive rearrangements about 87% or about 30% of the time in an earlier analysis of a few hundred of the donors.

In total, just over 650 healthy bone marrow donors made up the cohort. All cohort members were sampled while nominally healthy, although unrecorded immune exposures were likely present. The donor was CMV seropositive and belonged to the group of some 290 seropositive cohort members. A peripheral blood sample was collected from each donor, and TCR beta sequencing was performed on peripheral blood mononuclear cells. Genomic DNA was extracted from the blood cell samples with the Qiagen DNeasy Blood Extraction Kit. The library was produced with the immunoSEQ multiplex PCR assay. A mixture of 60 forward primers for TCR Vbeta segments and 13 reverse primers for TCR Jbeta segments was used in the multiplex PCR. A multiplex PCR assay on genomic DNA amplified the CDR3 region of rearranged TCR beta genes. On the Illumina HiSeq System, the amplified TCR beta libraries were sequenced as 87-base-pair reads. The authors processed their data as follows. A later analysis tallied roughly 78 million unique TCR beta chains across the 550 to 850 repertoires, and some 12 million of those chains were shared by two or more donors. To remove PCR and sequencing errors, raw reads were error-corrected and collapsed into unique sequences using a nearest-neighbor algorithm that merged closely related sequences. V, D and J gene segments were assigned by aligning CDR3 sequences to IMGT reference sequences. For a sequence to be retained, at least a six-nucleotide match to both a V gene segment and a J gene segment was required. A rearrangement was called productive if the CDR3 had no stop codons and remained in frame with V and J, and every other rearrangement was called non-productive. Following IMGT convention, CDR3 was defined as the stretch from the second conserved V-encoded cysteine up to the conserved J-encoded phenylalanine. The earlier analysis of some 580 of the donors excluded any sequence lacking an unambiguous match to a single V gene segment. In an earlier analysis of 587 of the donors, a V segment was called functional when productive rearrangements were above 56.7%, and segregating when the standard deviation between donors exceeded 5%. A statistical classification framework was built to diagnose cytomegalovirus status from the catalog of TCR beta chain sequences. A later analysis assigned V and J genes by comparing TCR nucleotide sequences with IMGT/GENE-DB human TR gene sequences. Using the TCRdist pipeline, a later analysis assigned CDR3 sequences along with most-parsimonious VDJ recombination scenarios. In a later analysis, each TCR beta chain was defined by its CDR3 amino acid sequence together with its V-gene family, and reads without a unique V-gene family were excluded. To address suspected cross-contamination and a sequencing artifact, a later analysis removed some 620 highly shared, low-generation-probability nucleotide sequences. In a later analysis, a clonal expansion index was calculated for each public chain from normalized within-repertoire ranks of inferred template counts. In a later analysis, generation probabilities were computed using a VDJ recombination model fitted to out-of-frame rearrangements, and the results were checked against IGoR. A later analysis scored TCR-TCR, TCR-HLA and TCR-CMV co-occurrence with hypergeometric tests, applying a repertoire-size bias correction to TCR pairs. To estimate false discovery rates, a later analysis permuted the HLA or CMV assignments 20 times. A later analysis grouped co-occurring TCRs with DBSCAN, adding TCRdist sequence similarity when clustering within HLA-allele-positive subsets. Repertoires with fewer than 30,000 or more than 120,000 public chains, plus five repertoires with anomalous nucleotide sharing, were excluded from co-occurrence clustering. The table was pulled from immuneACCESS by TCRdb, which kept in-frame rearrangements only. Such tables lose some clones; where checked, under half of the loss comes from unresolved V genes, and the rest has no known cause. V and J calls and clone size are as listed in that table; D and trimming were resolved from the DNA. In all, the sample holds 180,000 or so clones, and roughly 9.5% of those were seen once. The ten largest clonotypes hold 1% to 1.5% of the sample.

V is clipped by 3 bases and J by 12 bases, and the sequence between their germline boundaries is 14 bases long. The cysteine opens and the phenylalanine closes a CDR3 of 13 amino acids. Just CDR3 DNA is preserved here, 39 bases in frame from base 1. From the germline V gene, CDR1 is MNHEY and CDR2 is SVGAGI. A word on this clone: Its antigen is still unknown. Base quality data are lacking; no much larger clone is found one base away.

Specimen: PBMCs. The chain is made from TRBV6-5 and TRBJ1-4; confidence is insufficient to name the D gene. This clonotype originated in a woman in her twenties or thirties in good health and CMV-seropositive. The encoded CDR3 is CASSYNVWRELFF. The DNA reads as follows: TGTGCCAGCAGTTATAATGTGTGGAGGGAACTGTTTTTT.